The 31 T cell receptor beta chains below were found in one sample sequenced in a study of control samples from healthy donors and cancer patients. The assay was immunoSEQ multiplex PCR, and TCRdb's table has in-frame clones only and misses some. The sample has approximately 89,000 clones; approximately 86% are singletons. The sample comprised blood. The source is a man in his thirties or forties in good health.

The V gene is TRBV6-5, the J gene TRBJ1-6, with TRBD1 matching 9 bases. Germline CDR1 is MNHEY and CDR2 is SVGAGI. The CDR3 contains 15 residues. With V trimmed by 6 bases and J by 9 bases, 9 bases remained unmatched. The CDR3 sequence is CASRKLQGAGSPLHF. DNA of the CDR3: TGTGCCAGCAGAAAGTTACAGGGGGCAGGTTCACCCCTCCACTTT.

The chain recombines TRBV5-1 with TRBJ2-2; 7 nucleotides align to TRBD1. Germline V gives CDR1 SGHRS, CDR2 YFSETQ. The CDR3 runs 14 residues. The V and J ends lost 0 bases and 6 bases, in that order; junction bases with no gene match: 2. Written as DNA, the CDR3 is TGCGCCAGCAGCTTGGACACAGGGGCCGGGGAGCTGTTTTTT. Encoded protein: CASSLDTGAGELFF.

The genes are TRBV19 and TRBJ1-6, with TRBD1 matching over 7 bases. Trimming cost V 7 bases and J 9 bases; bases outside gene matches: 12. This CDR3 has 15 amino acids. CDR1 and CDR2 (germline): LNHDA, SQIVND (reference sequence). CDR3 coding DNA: TGTGCCAGTACCCCGACAGGGACTATATTTTCACCCCTCCACTTT. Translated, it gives CASTPTGTIFSPLHF.

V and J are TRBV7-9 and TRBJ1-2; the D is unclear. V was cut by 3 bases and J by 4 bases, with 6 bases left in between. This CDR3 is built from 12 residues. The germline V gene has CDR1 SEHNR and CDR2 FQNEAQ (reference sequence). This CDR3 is CASSLGVYGYTF. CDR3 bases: TGTGCCAGCAGCTTGGGAGTCTATGGCTACACCTTC.

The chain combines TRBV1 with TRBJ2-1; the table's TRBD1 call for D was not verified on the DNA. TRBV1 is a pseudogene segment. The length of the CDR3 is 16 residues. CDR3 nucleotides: TGCACCAGCAGCCAAAATTTTCCAGTAAGCTACAATGAGCAGTTCTTC. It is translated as CTSSQNFPVSYNEQFF.

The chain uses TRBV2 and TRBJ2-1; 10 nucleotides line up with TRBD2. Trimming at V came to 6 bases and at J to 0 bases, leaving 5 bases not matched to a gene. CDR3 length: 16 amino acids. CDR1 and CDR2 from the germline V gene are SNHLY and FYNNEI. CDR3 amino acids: CASRVSGGASYNEQFF. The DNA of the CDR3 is TGTGCCAGCAGAGTCAGCGGGGGGGCCTCCTACAATGAGCAGTTCTTC.

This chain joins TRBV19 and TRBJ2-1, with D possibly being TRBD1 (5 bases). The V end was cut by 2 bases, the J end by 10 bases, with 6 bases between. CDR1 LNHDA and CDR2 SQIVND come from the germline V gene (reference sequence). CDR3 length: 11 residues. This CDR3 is CASSIKGEQFF. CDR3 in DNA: TGTGCCAGTAGTATAAAGGGGGAGCAGTTCTTC.

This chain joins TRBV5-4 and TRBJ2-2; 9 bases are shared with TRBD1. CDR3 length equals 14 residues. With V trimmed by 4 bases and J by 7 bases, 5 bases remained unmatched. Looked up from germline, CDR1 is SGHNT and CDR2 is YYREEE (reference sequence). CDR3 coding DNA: TGTGCCAGCAGCCTCAAGACAGGGGGCGGGGAGCTGTTTTTT. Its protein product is CASSLKTGGGELFF.

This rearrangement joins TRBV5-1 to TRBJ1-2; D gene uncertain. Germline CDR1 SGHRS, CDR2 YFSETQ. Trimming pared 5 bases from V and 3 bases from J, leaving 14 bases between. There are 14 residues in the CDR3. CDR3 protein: CASRQDAGDYGYTF. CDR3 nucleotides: TGCGCCAGCAGGCAGGACGCTGGGGACTATGGCTACACCTTC.

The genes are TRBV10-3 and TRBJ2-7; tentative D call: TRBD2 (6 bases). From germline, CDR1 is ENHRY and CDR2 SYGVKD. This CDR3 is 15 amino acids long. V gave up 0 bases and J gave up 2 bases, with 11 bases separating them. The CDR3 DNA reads TGTGCCATCAGTGAGTCGATCGCGGGAACCTACGAGCAGTACTTC. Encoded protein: CAISESIAGTYEQYF.

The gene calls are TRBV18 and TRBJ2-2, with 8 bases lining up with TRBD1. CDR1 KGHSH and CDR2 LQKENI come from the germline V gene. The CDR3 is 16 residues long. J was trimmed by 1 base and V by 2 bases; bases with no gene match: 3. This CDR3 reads CASSPGTGGNTGELFF. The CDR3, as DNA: TGTGCCAGCTCACCAGGAACAGGGGGGAACACCGGGGAGCTGTTTTTT. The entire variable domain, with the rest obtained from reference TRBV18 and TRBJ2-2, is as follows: NAGVMQNPRHLVRRRGQEARLRCSPMKGHSHVYWYRQLPEEGLKFMVYLQKENIIDESGMPKERFSAEFPKEGPSILRIQQVVRGDSAAYFCASSPGTGGNTGELFFGEGSRLTVL.

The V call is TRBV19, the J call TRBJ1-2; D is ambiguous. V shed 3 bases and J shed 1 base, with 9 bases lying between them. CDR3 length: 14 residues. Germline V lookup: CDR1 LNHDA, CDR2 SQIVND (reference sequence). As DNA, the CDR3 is TGTGCCAGTAGTATCAACAGCCTTAACTATGGCTACACCTTC. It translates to CASSINSLNYGYTF.

In nucleotides, the CDR3 is TGTGCCAGTAGTATAGGGCTCCTAGCGGGGGAAGAGACCCAGTACTTC. Translated, it gives CASSIGLLAGEETQYF. The rearrangement uses TRBV19 and TRBJ2-5; 10 bases fit TRBD2. Germline V gives CDR1 LNHDA, CDR2 SQIVND (reference sequence). The CDR3 runs 16 residues. The trim removed 1 base at V and 3 bases at J, leaving 5 bases unmatched.

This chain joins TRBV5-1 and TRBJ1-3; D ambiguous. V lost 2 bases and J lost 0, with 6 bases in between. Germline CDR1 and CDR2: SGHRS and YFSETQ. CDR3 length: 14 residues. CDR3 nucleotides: TGCGCCAGCAGCTTAGGGAGCTCTGGAAACACCATATATTTT. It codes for CASSLGSSGNTIYF.

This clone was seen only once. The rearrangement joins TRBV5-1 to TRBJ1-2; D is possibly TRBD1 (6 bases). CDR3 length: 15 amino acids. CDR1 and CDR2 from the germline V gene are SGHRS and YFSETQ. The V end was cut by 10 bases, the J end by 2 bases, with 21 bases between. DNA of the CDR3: TGCGCCTCCCAACCTGGGGGGGGCGAAAACTATGGCTACACCTTC. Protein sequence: CASQPGGGENYGYTF.

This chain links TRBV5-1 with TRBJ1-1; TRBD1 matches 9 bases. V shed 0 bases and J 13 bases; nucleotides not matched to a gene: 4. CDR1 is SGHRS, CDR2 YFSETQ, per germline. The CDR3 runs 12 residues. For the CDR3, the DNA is TGCGCCAGCAGCTTGGACAGGGGGCTCGTTTTCTTT. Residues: CASSLDRGLVFF.

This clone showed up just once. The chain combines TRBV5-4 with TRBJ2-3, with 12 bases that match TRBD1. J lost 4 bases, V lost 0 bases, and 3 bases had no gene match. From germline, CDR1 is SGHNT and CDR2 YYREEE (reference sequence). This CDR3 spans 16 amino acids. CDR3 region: CASSLVGQGASDTQYF. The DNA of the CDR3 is TGTGCCAGCAGCTTGGTGGGACAGGGGGCTTCAGATACGCAGTATTTT.

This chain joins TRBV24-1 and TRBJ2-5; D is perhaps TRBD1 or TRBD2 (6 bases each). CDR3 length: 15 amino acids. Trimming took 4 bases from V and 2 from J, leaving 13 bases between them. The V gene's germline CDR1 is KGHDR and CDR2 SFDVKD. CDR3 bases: TGTGCCACCAGTGACAGGGGAGGCCCGCAAGAGACCCAGTACTTC. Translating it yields CATSDRGGPQETQYF.

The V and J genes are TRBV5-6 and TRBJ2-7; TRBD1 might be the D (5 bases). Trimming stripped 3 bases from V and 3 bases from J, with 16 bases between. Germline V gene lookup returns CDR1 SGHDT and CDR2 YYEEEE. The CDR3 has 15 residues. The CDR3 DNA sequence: TGTGCCAGCAGCTCGGTCAGGGCCGTAGTCTACGAGCAGTACGTC. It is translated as CASSSVRAVVYEQYV.

The CDR3 DNA follows: TGTGCCAGCAGTTTAGTTGGTGGACAGGCAGGTGAAAAACTGTTTTTT. Encoded protein: CASSLVGGQAGEKLFF. This chain connects TRBV28 to TRBJ1-4; 7 positions match TRBD1. With V trimmed by 2 bases and J by 7 bases, 10 bases remained unmatched. The CDR3 consists of 16 residues. Germline V gives CDR1 MDHEN, CDR2 SYDVKM.

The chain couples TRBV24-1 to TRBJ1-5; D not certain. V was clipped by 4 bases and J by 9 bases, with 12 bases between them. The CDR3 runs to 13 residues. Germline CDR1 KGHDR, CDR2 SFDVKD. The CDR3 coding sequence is TGTGCCACCAGTGAAGATTTGAGCGGGCCCCAGCATTTT. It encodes CATSEDLSGPQHF.

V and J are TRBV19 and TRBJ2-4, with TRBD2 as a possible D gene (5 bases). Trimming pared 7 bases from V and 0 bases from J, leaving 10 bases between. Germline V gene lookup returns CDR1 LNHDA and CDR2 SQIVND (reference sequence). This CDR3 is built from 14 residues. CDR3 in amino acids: CASNGGLAKNIQYF. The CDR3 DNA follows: TGTGCCAGTAACGGTGGACTAGCCAAAAACATTCAGTACTTC.

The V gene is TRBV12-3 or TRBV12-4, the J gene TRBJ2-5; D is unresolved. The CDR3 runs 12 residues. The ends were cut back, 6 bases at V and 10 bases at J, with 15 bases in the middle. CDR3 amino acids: CASSRQREGQYF. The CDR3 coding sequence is TGTGCCAGCAGCCGCCAAAGGGAAGGCCAGTACTTC.

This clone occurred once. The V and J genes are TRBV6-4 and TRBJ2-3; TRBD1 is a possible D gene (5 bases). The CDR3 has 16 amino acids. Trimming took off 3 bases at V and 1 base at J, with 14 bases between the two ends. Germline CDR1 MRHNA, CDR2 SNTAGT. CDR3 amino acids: CASSDAAGWGTDTQYF. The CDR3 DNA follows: TGTGCCAGCAGTGATGCAGCAGGGTGGGGCACAGATACGCAGTATTTT.

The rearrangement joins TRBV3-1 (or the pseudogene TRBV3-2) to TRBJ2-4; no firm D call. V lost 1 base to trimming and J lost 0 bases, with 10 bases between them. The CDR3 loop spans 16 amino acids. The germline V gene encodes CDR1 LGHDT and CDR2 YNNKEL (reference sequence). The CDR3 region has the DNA TGTGCCAGCAGCCAAGGGGCGAATCTAGCCAAAAACATTCAGTACTTC. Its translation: CASSQGANLAKNIQYF.

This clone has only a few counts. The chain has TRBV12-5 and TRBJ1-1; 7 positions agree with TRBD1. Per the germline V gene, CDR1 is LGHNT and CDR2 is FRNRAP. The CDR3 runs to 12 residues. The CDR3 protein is CASLQGSTEAFF. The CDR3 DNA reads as TGTGCCAGCCTACAGGGGAGCACTGAAGCTTTCTTT.

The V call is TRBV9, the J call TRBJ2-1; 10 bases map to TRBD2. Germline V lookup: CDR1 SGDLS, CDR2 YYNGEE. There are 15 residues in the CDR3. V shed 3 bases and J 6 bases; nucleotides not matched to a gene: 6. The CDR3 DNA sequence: TGTGCCAGCAGCGAATCTAGCGGGGGCCTCAATGAGCAGTTCTTC. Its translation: CASSESSGGLNEQFF. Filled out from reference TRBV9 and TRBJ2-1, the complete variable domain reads DSGVTQTPKHLITATGQRVTLRCSPRSGDLSVYWYQQSLDQGLQFLIQYYNGEERAKGNILERFSAQQFPDLHSELNLSSLELGDSALYFCASSESSGGLNEQFFGPGTRLTVL.

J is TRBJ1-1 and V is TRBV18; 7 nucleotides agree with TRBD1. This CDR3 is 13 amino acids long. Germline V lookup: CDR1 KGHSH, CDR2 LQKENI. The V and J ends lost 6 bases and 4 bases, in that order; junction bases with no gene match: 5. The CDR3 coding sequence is TGTGCCAGCTCGACAGGGCCAGGCACTGAAGCTTTCTTT. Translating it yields CASSTGPGTEAFF.

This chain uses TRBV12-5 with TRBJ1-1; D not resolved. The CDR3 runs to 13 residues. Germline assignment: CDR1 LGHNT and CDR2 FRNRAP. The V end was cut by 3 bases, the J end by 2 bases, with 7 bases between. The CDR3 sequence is CASGFQANTEAFF. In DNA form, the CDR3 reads TGTGCTAGTGGTTTTCAGGCTAACACTGAAGCTTTCTTT. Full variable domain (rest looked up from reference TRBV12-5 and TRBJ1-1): DARVTQTPRHKVTEMGQEVTMRCQPILGHNTVFWYRQTMMQGLELLAYFRNRAPLDDSGMPKDRFSAEMPDATLATLKIQPSEPRDSAVYFCASGFQANTEAFFGQGTRLTVV.

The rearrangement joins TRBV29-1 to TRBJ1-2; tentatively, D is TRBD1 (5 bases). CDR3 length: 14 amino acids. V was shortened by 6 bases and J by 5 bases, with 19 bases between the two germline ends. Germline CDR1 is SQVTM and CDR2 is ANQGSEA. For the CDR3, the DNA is TGCAGCGTGGCCTCCCGGTCGGGGCCTTATGGCTACACCTTC. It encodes CSVASRSGPYGYTF.

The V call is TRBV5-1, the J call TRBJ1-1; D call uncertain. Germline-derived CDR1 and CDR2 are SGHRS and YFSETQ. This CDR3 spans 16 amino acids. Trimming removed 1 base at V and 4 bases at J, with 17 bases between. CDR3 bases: TGCGCCAGCAGCTTGACGCCCGGGGTGGCCGGCACTGAAGCTTTCTTT. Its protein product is CASSLTPGVAGTEAFF.